The 27 T cell receptor beta chains listed next were all sequenced from one sample in a study of CD8 T cells in Susac syndrome. An amount of RNA that ranged from roughly 0.5 to 1 ug was reverse transcribed with random hexamers. TCRdb processed the immunoSEQ multiplex PCR reads anew with MiXCR; each CDR3 protein has one entry. Here the sample spans 330,000 or so distinct CDR3 sequences, about 89% being singletons. Sequenced sample: CD8+ T cells from PBMCs. These receptor sequences come from a human donor with multiple sclerosis.

This sequence joins TRBV2 and TRBJ1-2; D call uncertain. V gave up 6 bases and J gave up 1 base, with 9 bases separating them. Per germline, CDR1 SNHLY and CDR2 FYNNEI. The CDR3 is made up of 13 amino acids. CDR3 bases: TGTGCCAGCAGGGCGTGGAGTAACTATGGCTACACCTTC. Amino acid sequence: CASRAWSNYGYTF.

The chain joins TRBV9 to TRBJ2-1, with a weak D call TRBD2 (5 bases). V lost 2 bases and J lost 10, with 16 bases in between. Germline-derived CDR1 and CDR2 are SGDLS and YYNGEE. The CDR3 is made up of 14 amino acids. The CDR3 DNA reads TGTGCCAGCAGCGTTAGGGTCCCAGGCGGGGAGCAGTTCTTC. The encoded protein is CASSVRVPGGEQFF. Supplemented by reference TRBV9 and TRBJ2-1, the full variable domain reads DSGVTQTPKHLITATGQRVTLRCSPRSGDLSVYWYQQSLDQGLQFLIQYYNGEERAKGNILERFSAQQFPDLHSELNLSSLELGDSALYFCASSVRVPGGEQFFGPGTRLTVL.

V gene TRBV4-3 combines with J gene TRBJ2-3; a weak D match, TRBD2 (5 bases). This CDR3 is 16 amino acids long. Looked up from germline, CDR1 is LGHNA and CDR2 is YSLEER. Deletions cut 1 base from V and 2 bases from J, with 13 bases between. The CDR3 bases are TGCGCCAGCAGCCAAGGACGCTCGGGGATCACAGATACGCAGTATTTT. Its protein is CASSQGRSGITDTQYF.

The chain carries TRBV10-1 and TRBJ2-5; 9 bases are a match to TRBD2. Unmatched junction bases numbered 3, after V lost 6 bases and J lost 4 bases. The CDR3 contains 13 residues. CDR1 is WNHNN and CDR2 is SYGVQD in the germline V gene (reference sequence). The CDR3 DNA is TGCGCCAGCAGAGAGACTAGCGGAGAGACCCAGTACTTC. This gives the protein CASRETSGETQYF.

The rearrangement joins TRBV12-3 or TRBV12-4 to TRBJ1-5; D gene unclear. V lost 7 bases and J 5 bases, leaving 12 bases between the germline ends. The CDR3 contains 13 residues. The CDR3 DNA reads TGTGCCAGCACCCCGGCCCAAGATCAGCCCCAGCATTTT. It yields the protein CASTPAQDQPQHF.

V gene TRBV7-6 combines with J gene TRBJ2-7, with D unresolved. Deletions cut 3 bases from V and 6 bases from J, with 18 bases between. This CDR3 comprises 15 residues. Germline V gives CDR1 SGHVS, CDR2 FNYEAQ. The CDR3 sequence is CASSFDDSHLFEQYF. The DNA of the CDR3 is TGTGCCAGCAGCTTCGATGACTCCCACCTTTTCGAGCAGTACTTC. Full variable domain (remainder filled in from reference TRBV7-6 and TRBJ2-7): GAGVSQSPRYKVTKRGQDVALRCDPISGHVSLYWYRQALGQGPEFLTYFNYEAQQDKSGLPNDRFSAERPEGSISTLTIQRTEQRDSAMYRCASSFDDSHLFEQYFGPGTRLTVT.

Here the CDR3 DNA reads TGTGCCAGCAGTCACCTCAATGAGCAGTTCTTC. Amino acids: CASSHLNEQFF. The gene calls are TRBV27 and TRBJ2-1, with D uncertain. CDR3 length: 11 amino acids. V lost 5 bases and J lost 6, with 5 bases in between. Germline lookup yields CDR1 MNHEY and CDR2 SMNVEV (reference sequence).

The gene calls are TRBV19 and TRBJ1-2; 8 nucleotides line up with TRBD1. The CDR3 consists of 14 residues. J was trimmed by 4 bases and V by 6 bases; bases with no gene match: 7. Germline CDR1 is LNHDA and CDR2 is SQIVND (reference sequence). CDR3 sequence reads: CASRLRDRSYGYTF. In DNA form, the CDR3 reads TGTGCCAGTAGGCTTCGGGACAGGAGCTATGGCTACACCTTC.

The V and J genes are TRBV21-1 and TRBJ2-7; whether TRBD1, the table's D call, matches the DNA was not checked. TRBV21-1 is assigned pseudogene status. The CDR3 has 15 residues. CDR3 amino acids: CASSKRRDRYYEQYF. DNA for the CDR3: TGTGCCAGCAGCAAAAGGAGGGACAGGTACTACGAGCAGTACTTC.

The genes are TRBV4-1 and TRBJ1-1; 8 nucleotides match TRBD1. The V segment lost 4 bases and the J segment 2 bases; nucleotides outside the gene matches: 6. CDR3 size: 15 residues. Germline lookup yields CDR1 MGHRA and CDR2 YSYEKL. CDR3 DNA sequence: TGCGCCAGCAGCCCCCTGGGACAGGATAACACTGAAGCTTTCTTT. The encoded protein is CASSPLGQDNTEAFF.

V is TRBV20-1 and J is TRBJ2-2, with no clear D. CDR3 length: 13 residues. Germline assignment: CDR1 DFQATT and CDR2 SNEGSKA (reference sequence). The V end was cut by 6 bases, the J end by 3 bases, with 11 bases between. This chain's CDR3 is CSADGRDTGELFF. The CDR3 region has the DNA TGCAGTGCCGACGGCCGGGACACCGGGGAGCTGTTTTTT.

This clonotype was detected once. The chain recombines TRBV18 with TRBJ1-5; D is unclear. Per germline, CDR1 KGHSH and CDR2 LQKENI. V was cut by 6 bases and J by 7 bases, with 19 bases left in between. This CDR3 contains 15 residues. The chain's CDR3 is CASSPTDTFGQPQHF. The CDR3, as DNA: TGTGCCAGCTCTCCTACCGATACATTCGGGCAGCCCCAGCATTTT.

The chain links TRBV6-2 or TRBV6-3 to TRBJ2-1; TRBD2 agrees at 7 bases. The CDR3 spans 14 residues. J lost 8 bases, V lost 3 bases, and 7 bases had no gene match. Germline V gives CDR1 MNHEY, CDR2 SVGEGT. CDR3 DNA: TGTGCCAGCAGTTATATCGGGGGAGGGGATGAGCAGTTCTTC. Translation gives CASSYIGGGDEQFF.

The CDR3 spells CSARGPGTSYEQYF. The CDR3 bases are TGCAGTGCTAGGGGGCCCGGGACTTCTTACGAGCAGTACTTC. The genes are TRBV20-1 and TRBJ2-7; D is perhaps TRBD2 (6 bases). The CDR3 runs to 14 residues. In germline, CDR1 is DFQATT, CDR2 SNEGSKA (reference sequence). V lost 3 bases to trimming and J lost 4 bases, with 16 bases between them.

The chain carries TRBV6-5 and TRBJ2-1; possible D gene TRBD2, 5 bases. This CDR3 spans 17 amino acids. In germline, CDR1 is MNHEY, CDR2 SVGAGI. The V gene lost 0 bases and the J gene lost 4 bases, with 16 bases spanning the gap. Written as DNA, the CDR3 is TGTGCCAGCAGTTACTCGGCGAGGGTTTCCCTTTACAATGAGCAGTTCTTC. Encoded protein: CASSYSARVSLYNEQFF.

Notes on this clonotype: At one of its ends the junction is not consistent with the germline gene, which may arise from a read error. The chain employs TRBV3-1 and TRBJ2-7, with unresolved D. Germline lookup yields CDR1 LGHDT and CDR2 YNNKEL (reference sequence). The length of the CDR3 is 14 residues. The CDR3: CASGQEPRIFEQYF. DNA for the CDR3: TGTGCCAGCGGCCAGGAGCCAAGGATCTTCGAGCAGTACTTC.

This rearrangement joins TRBV30 to TRBJ2-2; D is tentatively TRBD1 or TRBD2 (6 bases each). Germline loops: CDR1 GTSNPN, CDR2 SVGIG (reference sequence). V was clipped by 3 bases and J by 3 bases, with 17 bases between them. The CDR3 extends over 16 amino acids. CDR3 sequence (DNA): TGTGCCTGGAGGGGGGGCGATTCAGGGGACACCGGGGAGCTGTTTTTT. Amino acids: CAWRGGDSGDTGELFF.

This chain uses TRBV4-3 with TRBJ1-1, with D uncertain. Trimming removed 1 base at V and 1 base at J, with 10 bases between. The CDR3 sequence is 15 residues long. The germline V gene encodes CDR1 LGHNA and CDR2 YSLEER. The CDR3 is CASSQGGSKNTEAFF. CDR3 nucleotide sequence: TGCGCCAGCAGCCAAGGCGGGTCGAAGAACACTGAAGCTTTCTTT.

The chain has TRBV9 and TRBJ1-5; no clear D. The CDR3 consists of 13 residues. Trimming took 1 base from V and 4 from J, leaving 6 bases between them. CDR1 SGDLS and CDR2 YYNGEE come from the germline V gene. CDR3 DNA sequence: TGTGCCAGCAGCGTATCGCTAAATCAGCCCCAGCATTTT. This translates into CASSVSLNQPQHF.

This chain links TRBV27 with TRBJ1-5; TRBD1 agrees at 7 bases. Germline loops: CDR1 MNHEY, CDR2 SMNVEV (reference sequence). V trimming: 1 base; J trimming: 3 bases; junction bases outside the gene matches: 3. The CDR3 length is 15 residues. The CDR3: CASSLFGQVNQPQHF. The CDR3 DNA reads as TGTGCCAGCAGTTTATTCGGACAGGTCAATCAGCCCCAGCATTTT.

V and J are TRBV7-8 and TRBJ2-3, with 14 bases matching TRBD2. Trimming cost V 0 bases and J 4 bases; bases outside gene matches: 12. Germline V gene data show CDR1 as SGHVS and CDR2 as FQNEAQ. The CDR3 runs to 20 residues. The CDR3 DNA follows: TGTGCCAGCAGCTTAGCGCTAACCGGACTAGCGGGAGGTTTGCCAGATACGCAGTATTTT. Translation: CASSLALTGLAGGLPDTQYF.

This clonotype was picked up one time. The chain combines TRBV13 with TRBJ2-5, with TRBD2 identical over 15 bases. After removal of 2 bases from V and 5 bases from J, the junction contained 6 bases not matched to a gene. CDR1 PRHDT and CDR2 FYEKMQ come from the germline V gene (reference sequence). The CDR3 extends over 17 amino acids. In nucleotides, the CDR3 is TGTGCCAGCAGCTTAAGGACTAGCGGGGGGGCCGATGAGACCCAGTACTTC. Translated: CASSLRTSGGADETQYF.

The gene calls are TRBV2 and TRBJ2-7; TRBD1 agrees at 8 bases. J gave up 7 bases and V 1 base, and 6 bases lay outside the gene matches. CDR1 is SNHLY and CDR2 is FYNNEI in the germline V gene. The CDR3 has 14 residues. The CDR3 nucleotides are TGTGCCAGCAGTGAAGGTACAGGGGGTGGTGAGCAGTACTTC. Translated: CASSEGTGGGEQYF.

The V call is TRBV30, the J call TRBJ2-2; 11 bases fit TRBD2. Germline V gene data show CDR1 as GTSNPN and CDR2 as SVGIG (reference sequence). This CDR3 comprises 15 residues. V lost 5 bases, J lost 4 bases, and 6 bases stayed unmatched. The DNA of the CDR3 is TGTGCCTGGGGGGGACTAGCGGCGCTCACCGGGGAGCTGTTTTTT. Translating it yields CAWGGLAALTGELFF.

The chain is built from TRBV29-1 and TRBJ1-1; no firm D call. V gave up 5 bases and J gave up 10 bases, with 11 bases separating them. Germline values: CDR1 SQVTM, CDR2 ANQGSEA. This CDR3 has 10 amino acids. Here the CDR3 DNA reads TGCAGCGTTTTCCGGAATGGAGCTTTCTTT. It yields the protein CSVFRNGAFF. The full variable domain, with the rest looked up from reference TRBV29-1 and TRBJ1-1, is SAVISQKPSRDICQRGTSLTIQCQVDSQVTMMFWYRQQPGQSLTLIATANQGSEATYESGFVIDKFPISRPNLTFSTLTVSNMSPEDSSIYLCSVFRNGAFFGQGTRLTVV.

The chain links TRBV12-3 or TRBV12-4 to TRBJ2-5; D could derive from TRBD1 or TRBD2 (5 bases each). V lost 3 bases, J lost 4 bases, and 6 bases lay in between. This CDR3 has 12 amino acids. DNA of the CDR3: TGTGCCAGCAGTTTTGGGGGAGAGACCCAGTACTTC. Translation: CASSFGGETQYF.

V gene TRBV15 combines with J gene TRBJ1-6; possibly TRBD1 for D (6 bases). Trimming took off 0 bases at V and 7 bases at J, with 16 bases between the two ends. This CDR3 spans 17 amino acids. CDR1 is LNHNV and CDR2 is YYDKDF in the germline V gene (reference sequence). In DNA form, the CDR3 reads TGTGCCACCAGCAGAGATAAACTGAGAGGGACAAATTCACCCCTCCACTTT. Amino acid sequence: CATSRDKLRGTNSPLHF.